This entry lists 9 T cell receptor beta chains sequenced from one sample in a study of naive and memory T cell subsets. General study results and limits: Especially in CD8 cells, naive repertoires contained a few larger clonotypes, possibly CD45RA-re-expressing memory cells.

The beta constant-region primer was an equimolar mix of two oligonucleotides covering TRBC1 and TRBC2. Ligated cDNA was amplified by four rounds of PCR with nested alpha and beta constant-region primers and SP2. MiXCR was run by TCRdb on the UMI-ligation and nested PCR reads, yielding one entry per CDR3 protein. Found here are about 90,000 distinct CDR3 sequences, roughly 10% of them singletons; the top ten hold 0.13%. Antigens of these TCRs are unknown. Material for sequencing was naive CD4+ T cells from blood. The origin of the receptors is a human donor in good health.

This clonotype was recorded at least ten times. The genes are TRBV27 and TRBJ2-1; TRBD2 matches 9 bases. The CDR3 is 15 residues long. CDR1 and CDR2 (germline): MNHEY, SMNVEV (reference sequence). The V gene end was trimmed by 5 bases and the J gene end by 8 bases; junction bases not matched to a gene: 10. The CDR3 protein is CASSILAGFSYEQFF. The CDR3, as DNA: TGTGCCAGCAGTATACTAGCGGGCTTTTCCTATGAGCAGTTCTTC.

The V call is TRBV28, the J call TRBJ2-7, with 7 bases aligning to TRBD1. Germline V gives CDR1 MDHEN, CDR2 SYDVKM. The junction had 7 bases not matched to a gene; V was cut back by 9 bases and J by 2 bases. This CDR3 has 13 amino acids. The CDR3 bases are TGTGCCAGTCTTCGACAGGGTCCCTACGAGCAGTACTTC. This translates into CASLRQGPYEQYF.

This clonotype was found a few times. V and J are TRBV7-3 and TRBJ2-3; D call uncertain. This CDR3 contains 13 residues. The germline V gene has CDR1 SGHTA and CDR2 FQGTGA. Trimming removed 5 bases at V and 5 bases at J, with 11 bases between. This chain's CDR3 is CASSRERLDTQYF. The CDR3 DNA reads TGTGCCAGCAGCCGAGAGAGGCTAGATACGCAGTATTTT.

The sample holds many counts of this clonotype. V is TRBV30 and J is TRBJ2-7; tentative D call: TRBD2 (6 bases). The V gene lost 3 bases and the J gene lost 7 bases, with 19 bases spanning the gap. CDR3 length equals 14 residues. Germline CDR1 GTSNPN, CDR2 SVGIG (reference sequence). The CDR3 protein is CAWRKQGIAGEQYF. DNA of the CDR3: TGTGCCTGGAGGAAGCAAGGGATCGCGGGGGAGCAGTACTTC. Supplemented by reference TRBV30 and TRBJ2-7, the full variable domain reads SQTIHQWPATLVQPVGSPLSLECTVEGTSNPNLYWYRQAAGRGLQLLFYSVGIGQISSEVPQNLSASRPQDRQFILSSKKLLLSDSGFYLCAWRKQGIAGEQYFGPGTRLTVT.

The chain uses TRBV20-1 and TRBJ2-5; 7 bases map to TRBD1. Germline V gene sequence: CDR1 DFQATT, CDR2 SNEGSKA (reference sequence). J gave up 4 bases and V 7 bases, and 6 bases lay outside the gene matches. The CDR3 spans 12 residues. CDR3 bases: TGCAGTGTTACGGACAGGACAGAGACCCAGTACTTC. Translated, it gives CSVTDRTETQYF.

This clonotype appeared a few times. J is TRBJ2-7 and V is TRBV7-9; 9 bases map to TRBD1. Germline values: CDR1 SEHNR, CDR2 FQNEAQ (reference sequence). The ends lost 5 bases at V and 5 bases at J; junction bases unmatched: 13. CDR3 size: 16 residues. CDR3 amino acids: CASSLHMTGGGHEQYF. CDR3 bases: TGTGCCAGCAGCCTCCATATGACAGGGGGGGGCCACGAGCAGTACTTC. Filled out from reference TRBV7-9 and TRBJ2-7, the complete variable domain reads DTGVSQNPRHKITKRGQNVTFRCDPISEHNRLYWYRQTLGQGPEFLTYFQNEAQLEKSRLLSDRFSAERPKGSFSTLEIQRTEQGDSAMYLCASSLHMTGGGHEQYFGPGTRLTVT.

This clonotype has more than one count but fewer than ten. The chain joins TRBV5-1 to TRBJ1-2; D not resolved. V dropped 0 bases and J dropped 6 bases, with 15 bases sitting between them. Per the germline V gene, CDR1 is SGHRS and CDR2 is YFSETQ. CDR3 size: 15 residues. The CDR3 reads CASSLGGRVSDGYTF. CDR3 DNA sequence: TGCGCCAGCAGCTTGGGAGGTCGGGTATCTGATGGCTACACCTTC.

In its sample, this clonotype was seen a few times. This chain joins TRBV20-1 and TRBJ2-7, with TRBD1 matching over 10 bases. CDR1 is DFQATT and CDR2 is SNEGSKA in the germline V gene (reference sequence). J was trimmed by 3 bases and V by 0 bases; bases with no gene match: 5. The CDR3 is made up of 15 amino acids. CDR3 sequence reads: CSARDRTGGGYEQYF. CDR3 nucleotides: TGCAGTGCTAGAGATCGGACAGGGGGAGGCTACGAGCAGTACTTC.

This clonotype was counted between two and nine times. This rearrangement joins TRBV10-3 to TRBJ2-7, with no clear D. The V gene's germline CDR1 is ENHRY and CDR2 SYGVKD. V lost 3 bases, J lost 2 bases, and 11 bases lay in between. This CDR3 contains 14 residues. CDR3 sequence (DNA): TGTGCCATCAGTGATGCCAGGACCCCCTACGAGCAGTACTTC. This codes for CAISDARTPYEQYF.